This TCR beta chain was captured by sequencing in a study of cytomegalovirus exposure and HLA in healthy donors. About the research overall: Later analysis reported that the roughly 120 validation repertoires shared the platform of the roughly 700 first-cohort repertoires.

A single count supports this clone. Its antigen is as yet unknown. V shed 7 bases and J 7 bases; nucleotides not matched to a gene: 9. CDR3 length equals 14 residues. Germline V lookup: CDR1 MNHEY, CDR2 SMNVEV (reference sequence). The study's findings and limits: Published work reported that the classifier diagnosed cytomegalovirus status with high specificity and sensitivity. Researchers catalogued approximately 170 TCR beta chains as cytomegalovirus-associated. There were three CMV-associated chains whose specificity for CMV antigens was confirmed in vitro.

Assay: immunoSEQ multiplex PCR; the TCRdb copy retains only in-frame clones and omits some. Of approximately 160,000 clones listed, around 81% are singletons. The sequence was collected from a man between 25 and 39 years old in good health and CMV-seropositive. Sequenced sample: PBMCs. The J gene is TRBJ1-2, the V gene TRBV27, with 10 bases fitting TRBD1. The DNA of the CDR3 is TGTGCCAGCACCCGGCTAGGGACAGGGGCTGGCTACACCTTC. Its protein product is CASTRLGTGAGYTF.